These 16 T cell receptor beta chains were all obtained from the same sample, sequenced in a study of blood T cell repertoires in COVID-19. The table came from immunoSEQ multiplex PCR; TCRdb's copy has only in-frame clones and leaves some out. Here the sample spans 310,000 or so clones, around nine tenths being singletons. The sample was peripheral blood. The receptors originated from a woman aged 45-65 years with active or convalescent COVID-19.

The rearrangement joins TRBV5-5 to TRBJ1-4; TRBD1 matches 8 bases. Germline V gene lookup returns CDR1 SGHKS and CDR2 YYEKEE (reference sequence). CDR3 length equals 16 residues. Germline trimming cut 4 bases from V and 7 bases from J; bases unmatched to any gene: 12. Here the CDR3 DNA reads TGTGCCAGCAGCAGGATCCAGGGGGCGCGAAGTGAAAAACTGTTTTTT. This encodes CASSRIQGARSEKLFF.

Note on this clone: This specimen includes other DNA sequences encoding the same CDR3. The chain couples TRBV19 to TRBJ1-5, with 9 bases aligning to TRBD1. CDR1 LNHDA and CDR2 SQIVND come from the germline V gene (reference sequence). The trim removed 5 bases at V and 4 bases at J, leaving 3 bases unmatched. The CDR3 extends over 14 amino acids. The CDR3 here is CASSLTGGNQPQHF. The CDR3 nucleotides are TGTGCCAGTAGTTTGACAGGGGGTAATCAGCCCCAGCATTTT.

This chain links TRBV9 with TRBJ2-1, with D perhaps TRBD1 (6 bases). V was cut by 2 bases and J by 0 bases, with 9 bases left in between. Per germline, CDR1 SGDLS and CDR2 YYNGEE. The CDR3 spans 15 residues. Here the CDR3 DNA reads TGTGCCAGCAGCGTTGTGACAGGCTCCTACAATGAGCAGTTCTTC. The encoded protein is CASSVVTGSYNEQFF.

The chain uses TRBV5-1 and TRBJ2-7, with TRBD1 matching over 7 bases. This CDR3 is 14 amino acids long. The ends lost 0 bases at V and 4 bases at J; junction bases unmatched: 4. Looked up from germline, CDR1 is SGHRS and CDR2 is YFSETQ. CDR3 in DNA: TGCGCCAGCAGCTTGGAATACAGGGGTTACGAGCAGTACTTC. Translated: CASSLEYRGYEQYF. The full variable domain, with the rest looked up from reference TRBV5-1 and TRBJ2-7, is KAGVTQTPRYLIKTRGQQVTLSCSPISGHRSVSWYQQTPGQGLQFLFEYFSETQRNKGNFPGRFSGRQFSNSRSEMNVSTLELGDSALYLCASSLEYRGYEQYFGPGTRLTVT.

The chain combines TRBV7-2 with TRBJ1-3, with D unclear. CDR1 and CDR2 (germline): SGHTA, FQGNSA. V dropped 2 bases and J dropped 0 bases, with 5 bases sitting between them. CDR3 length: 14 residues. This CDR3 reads CASSLLFSGNTIYF. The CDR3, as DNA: TGTGCCAGCAGCTTACTCTTCTCTGGAAACACCATATATTTT.

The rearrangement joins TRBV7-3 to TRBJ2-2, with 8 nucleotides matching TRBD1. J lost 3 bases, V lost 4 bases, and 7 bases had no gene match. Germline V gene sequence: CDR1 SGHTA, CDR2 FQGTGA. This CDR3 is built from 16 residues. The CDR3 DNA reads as TGTGCCAGCAGCTCTAGGGACAGGTGGGACACCGGGGAGCTGTTTTTT. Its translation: CASSSRDRWDTGELFF.

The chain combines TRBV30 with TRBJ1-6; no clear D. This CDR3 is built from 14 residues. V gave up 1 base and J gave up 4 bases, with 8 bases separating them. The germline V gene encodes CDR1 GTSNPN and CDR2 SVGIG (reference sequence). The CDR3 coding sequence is TGTGCCTGGAGTGCCAACCTATATAATTCACCCCTCCACTTT. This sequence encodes CAWSANLYNSPLHF.

DNA of the CDR3: TGCAGTGCTAGTTTTGGGGCTGGCAATCAGCCCCAGCATTTT. The encoded protein is CSASFGAGNQPQHF. The chain uses TRBV20-1 and TRBJ1-5; tentatively, D is TRBD1 (5 bases). Looked up from germline, CDR1 is DFQATT and CDR2 is SNEGSKA (reference sequence). Trimming removed 3 bases at V and 2 bases at J, with 11 bases between. This CDR3 is 14 amino acids long.

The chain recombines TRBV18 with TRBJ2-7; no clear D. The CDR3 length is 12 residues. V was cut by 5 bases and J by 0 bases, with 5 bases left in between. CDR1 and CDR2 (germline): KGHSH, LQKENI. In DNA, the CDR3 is TGTGCCAGCTCATCGAGCTCCTACGAGCAGTACTTC. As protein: CASSSSSYEQYF.

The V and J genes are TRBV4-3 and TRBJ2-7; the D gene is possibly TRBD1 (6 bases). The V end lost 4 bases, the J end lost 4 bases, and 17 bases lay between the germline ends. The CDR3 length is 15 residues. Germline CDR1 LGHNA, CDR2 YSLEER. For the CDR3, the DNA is TGCGCCAGCAGCCGGTATAGGCGACAGGAATACGAGCAGTACTTC. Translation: CASSRYRRQEYEQYF.

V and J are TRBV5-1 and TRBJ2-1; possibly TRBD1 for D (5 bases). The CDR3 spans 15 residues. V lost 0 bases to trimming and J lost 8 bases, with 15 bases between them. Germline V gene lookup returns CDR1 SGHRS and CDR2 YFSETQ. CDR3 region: CASSLGQGYMDEQFF. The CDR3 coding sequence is TGCGCCAGCAGCTTGGGGCAGGGTTATATGGATGAGCAGTTCTTC.

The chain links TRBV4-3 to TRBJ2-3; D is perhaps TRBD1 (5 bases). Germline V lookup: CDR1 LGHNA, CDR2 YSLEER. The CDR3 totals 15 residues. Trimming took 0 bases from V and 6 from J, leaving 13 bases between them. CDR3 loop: CASSQDGQGRDTQYF. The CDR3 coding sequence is TGCGCCAGCAGCCAAGACGGGCAGGGTCGGGATACGCAGTATTTT.

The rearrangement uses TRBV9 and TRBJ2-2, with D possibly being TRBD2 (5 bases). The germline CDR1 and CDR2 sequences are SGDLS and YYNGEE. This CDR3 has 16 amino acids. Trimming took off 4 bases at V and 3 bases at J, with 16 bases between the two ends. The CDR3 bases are TGTGCCAGCAGCCAAGGAGGCGGGCCTCACACCGGGGAGCTGTTTTTT. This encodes CASSQGGGPHTGELFF.

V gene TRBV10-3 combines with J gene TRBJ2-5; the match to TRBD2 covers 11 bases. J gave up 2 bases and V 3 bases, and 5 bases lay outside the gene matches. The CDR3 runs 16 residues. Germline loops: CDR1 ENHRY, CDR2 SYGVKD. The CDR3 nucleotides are TGTGCCATCAGTGACCCCGGGACTAGCGGTCAAGAGACCCAGTACTTC. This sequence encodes CAISDPGTSGQETQYF.

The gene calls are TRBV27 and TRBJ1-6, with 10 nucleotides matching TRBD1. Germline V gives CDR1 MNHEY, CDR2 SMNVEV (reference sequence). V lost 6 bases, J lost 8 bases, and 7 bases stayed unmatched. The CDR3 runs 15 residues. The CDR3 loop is CASRWGQGFYSPLHF. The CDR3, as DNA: TGTGCCAGCAGATGGGGACAGGGGTTTTATTCACCCCTCCACTTT.

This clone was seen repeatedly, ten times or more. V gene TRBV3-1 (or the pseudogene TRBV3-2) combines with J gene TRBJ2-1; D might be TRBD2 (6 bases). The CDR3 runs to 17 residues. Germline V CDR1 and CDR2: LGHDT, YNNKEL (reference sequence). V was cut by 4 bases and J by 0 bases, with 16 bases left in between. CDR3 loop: CASSRPGLTSSYNEQFF. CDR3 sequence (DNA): TGTGCCAGCAGCCGACCGGGACTGACGAGCTCCTACAATGAGCAGTTCTTC.